This T cell receptor (beta chain) was observed in a study of cytomegalovirus exposure and HLA in healthy donors. Trimming stripped 5 bases from V and 0 bases from J, with 18 bases between. CDR1 and CDR2 (germline): SEHNR, FQNEAQ (reference sequence). This CDR3 region has 17 residues. Vbeta (60) and Jbeta (13) primers were used in the PCR. TCRdb's copy holds only in-frame clones and misses some; the assay was immunoSEQ multiplex PCR. This table has about 140,000 clones, roughly 73% appearing once. The specimen sequenced was PBMCs. V and J are TRBV7-9 and TRBJ2-3; maybe TRBD2 (7 bases). This receptor was obtained from a middle-aged man in good health and CMV-seronegative. The CDR3 protein is CASSPRGGGPSTDTQYF. The CDR3 DNA is TGTGCCAGCAGCCCCCGAGGGGGGGGGCCCAGCACAGATACGCAGTATTTT. Based on the CDR3 plus reference TRBV7-9 and TRBJ2-3, the full variable domain is DTGVSQNPRHKITKRGQNVTFRCDPISEHNRLYWYRQTLGQGPEFLTYFQNEAQLEKSRLLSDRFSAERPKGSFSTLEIQRTEQGDSAMYLCASSPRGGGPSTDTQYFGPGTRLTVL.